The rows below give T cell receptor beta chains drawn from one sample of a study of blood T cell repertoires in COVID-19. Some clones are missing from TCRdb's copy, which holds only in-frame ones; the method was immunoSEQ multiplex PCR. The sample shows 210,000 or so clones, approximately 90% of them seen only once. The sample consisted of peripheral blood. Source of these receptors: a woman younger than 30 who had recovered from COVID-19. The CDR3 runs from the conserved cysteine through the conserved F or W. The D gene is left open where the match is weak. Size is omitted from some rows. Given values are once, few, many or a class for expanded clones.

>TRBV7-2|-|TRBJ2-3|TRBD2
CASSLGASGETDTQYF
TGTGCCAGCAGCTTAGGGGCTAGCGGGGAAACAGATACGCAGTATTTT
>TRBV5-1|-|TRBJ2-1|TRBD2
CASTPLAGMVNEQFF
TGCGCCAGCACCCCACTAGCGGGAATGGTTAATGAGCAGTTCTTC
>TRBV9|-|TRBJ2-5|-
CASSVPGLLQETQYF
TGTGCCAGCAGCGTACCGGGACTCCTGCAAGAGACCCAGTACTTC
>TRBV4-3|-|TRBJ2-2|TRBD1
CASSQDRQGTGSTGELFF
TGCGCCAGCAGCCAAGATCGACAGGGGACAGGGAGCACCGGGGAGCTGTTTTTT
>TRBV10-3|few|TRBJ2-2|TRBD1
CAISESTTGAGELFF
TGTGCCATCAGTGAGTCGACCACAGGGGCCGGGGAGCTGTTTTTT
>TRBV5-1|-|TRBJ2-1|TRBD2
CASSRLTSGKKDEQFF
TGCGCCAGCAGCCGCTTAACTAGCGGGAAAAAAGATGAGCAGTTCTTC
>TRBV18|-|TRBJ2-5|TRBD1
CASSPGQVQETQYF
TGTGCCAGCTCGCCAGGACAGGTCCAAGAGACCCAGTACTTC
>TRBV30|-|TRBJ1-5|-
CAWSQGMYQPQHF
TGTGCCTGGAGTCAGGGGATGTATCAGCCCCAGCATTTT
>TRBV11-2|-|TRBJ2-2|TRBD1
CASSPGTVNTGELFF
TGTGCCAGCAGCCCCGGGACAGTGAACACCGGGGAGCTGTTTTTT
>TRBV19|-|TRBJ1-2|TRBD1
CASSKGQGANGYTF
TGTGCCAGTAGTAAGGGACAGGGGGCAAATGGCTACACCTTC
>TRBV4-1|few|TRBJ2-7|-
CASSQDPGAYEQYF
TGCGCCAGCAGCCAGGACCCGGGAGCGTACGAGCAGTACTTC
>TRBV9|-|TRBJ2-1|-
CASSVLEGGWGEQFF
TGTGCCAGCAGCGTATTGGAGGGTGGTTGGGGGGAGCAGTTCTTC
>TRBV18|-|TRBJ2-1|-
CASSPNKGSYNEQFF
TGTGCCAGCTCACCGAACAAGGGGTCCTACAATGAGCAGTTCTTC
>TRBV6-5|-|TRBJ2-1|-
CASSYSSSNEQFF
TGTGCCAGCAGTTACTCTAGCTCCAATGAGCAGTTCTTC
>TRBV9|-|TRBJ2-7|TRBD1
CASSPRDRGFYEQYF
TGTGCCAGCAGCCCCCGGGACAGGGGGTTTTACGAGCAGTACTTC
>TRBV2|-|TRBJ1-6|-
CASSEGRNSPLHF
TGTGCCAGCAGTGAAGGGCGGAATTCACCCCTCCACTTT
>TRBV7-9|-|TRBJ2-2|-
CASSLVSLAAVTGELFF
TGTGCCAGCAGCTTGGTTTCGCTGGCCGCGGTCACCGGGGAGCTGTTTTTT
>TRBV18|-|TRBJ1-1|-
CASSPSVNTEAFF
TGTGCCAGCTCACCGTCAGTGAACACTGAAGCTTTCTTT
>TRBV14|-|TRBJ2-5|TRBD1
CASSGGQGWETQYF
TGTGCCAGCTCCGGGGGACAGGGCTGGGAGACCCAGTACTTC
>TRBV5-1|-|TRBJ2-1|-
CASSGGGSIDEQFF
TGCGCCAGCAGTGGAGGGGGCTCAATTGATGAGCAGTTCTTC
>TRBV28|-|TRBJ1-4|-
CASSLTGRGEKLFF
TGTGCCAGCAGTCTAACAGGGAGAGGTGAAAAACTGTTTTTT
>TRBV4-1|few|TRBJ1-5|-
CASSQEVRTGLSNQPQHF
TGCGCCAGCAGCCAAGAAGTGCGTACAGGGTTAAGCAATCAGCCCCAGCATTTT
>TRBV18|-|TRBJ1-1|TRBD1
CASSPLGTARTPNTEAFF
TGTGCCAGCTCACCACTCGGGACAGCGCGGACTCCAAACACTGAAGCTTTCTTT
>TRBV9|-|TRBJ2-7|TRBD1
CASSSGTGSSYEQYF
TGTGCCAGCAGCTCCGGGACAGGGTCATCCTACGAGCAGTACTTC
>TRBV9|-|TRBJ1-2|-
CASSVSGASNYGYTF
TGTGCCAGCAGCGTAAGTGGAGCCTCTAACTATGGCTACACCTTC
>TRBV4-3|-|TRBJ1-5|TRBD1
CASSRDSKYQPQHF
TGCGCCAGCAGCCGGGACAGTAAATACCAGCCCCAGCATTTT
>TRBV7-3|-|TRBJ2-7|TRBD2
CASSPGTSGAYEQYF
TGTGCCAGCAGCCCAGGGACTAGCGGCGCCTACGAGCAGTACTTC
>TRBV29-1|few|TRBJ1-2|-
CSAPGDGAANYGYTF
TGCAGCGCCCCGGGAGACGGAGCAGCTAACTATGGCTACACCTTC
>TRBV7-9|-|TRBJ2-7|TRBD2
CASSLLAGAYEQYF
TGTGCCAGCAGCTTACTAGCGGGAGCTTACGAGCAGTACTTC
>TRBV25-1|-|TRBJ2-1|TRBD1
CASKPAGQVFNEQFF
TGTGCCAGCAAACCTGCGGGACAGGTTTTCAATGAGCAGTTCTTC
>TRBV6-5|-|TRBJ2-2|-
CASSSWTDGELFF
TGTGCCAGCAGTTCCTGGACAGACGGGGAGCTGTTTTTT
>TRBV24-1|-|TRBJ2-1|TRBD1
CATGRGNEQFF
TGTGCCACCGGCAGGGGGAATGAGCAGTTCTTC
>TRBV29-1|-|TRBJ1-3|-
CSVLTVMDNTIYF
TGCAGCGTTTTGACAGTGATGGACAACACCATATATTTT
>TRBV9|-|TRBJ2-3|-
CASSRSTSGDTDTQYF
TGTGCCAGCAGTCGATCAACTAGTGGGGACACAGATACGCAGTATTTT
>TRBV7-3|-|TRBJ2-5|TRBD2
CASSVSGTRAQETQYF
TGTGCCAGCAGCGTCTCCGGGACTAGAGCCCAAGAGACCCAGTACTTC
>TRBV29-1|-|TRBJ2-7|TRBD2
CSSNGLAEPVVWDEQYF
TGCAGCTCCAATGGACTAGCGGAGCCCGTCGTCTGGGACGAGCAGTACTTC
>TRBV6-4|-|TRBJ1-2|-
CASRGGRGPNYGYTF
TGTGCCAGCAGGGGAGGAAGGGGCCCAAACTATGGCTACACCTTC
>TRBV5-1|once|TRBJ2-3|TRBD2
CASSLGLAVGVVVQYF
TGCGCCAGCAGCTTGGGTCTAGCGGTAGGAGTGGTGGTGCAGTATTTT
>TRBV15|once|TRBJ2-1|TRBD1
CATSRLNTGVAGDEQFF
TGTGCCACCAGCCGGTTGAATACAGGGGTGGCGGGCGATGAGCAGTTCTTC
>TRBV27|-|TRBJ1-5|-
CASSLTGQASNQPQHF
TGTGCCAGCAGTTTAACTGGCCAGGCTAGCAATCAGCCCCAGCATTTT
>TRBV4-1|-|TRBJ2-3|-
CASSHPDGDSTDTQYF
TGCGCCAGCAGCCACCCTGACGGGGATAGCACAGATACGCAGTATTTT
>TRBV29-1|-|TRBJ2-3|-
CSVHSKLKPDTQYF
TGCAGCGTCCATTCAAAACTCAAGCCAGATACGCAGTATTTT
>TRBV9|-|TRBJ2-1|-
CASSVGLRVEQFF
TGTGCCAGCAGCGTAGGTCTCAGGGTTGAGCAGTTCTTC
>TRBV27|-|TRBJ2-7|-
CASSLSQPGVYEQYF
TGTGCCAGCAGTTTATCCCAGCCAGGGGTCTACGAGCAGTACTTC
>TRBV27|-|TRBJ2-1|TRBD2
CASSPGTSYNEQFF
TGTGCCAGCAGCCCCGGGACTAGCTACAATGAGCAGTTCTTC
>TRBV30|few|TRBJ2-5|TRBD2
CAWSPGLAIPQETQYF
TGTGCCTGGAGTCCGGGACTAGCGATACCGCAAGAGACCCAGTACTTC
>TRBV25-1|-|TRBJ1-2|-
CASSEGRGGENYGYTF
TGTGCCAGCAGCGAAGGGAGGGGAGGAGAAAACTATGGCTACACCTTC
>TRBV5-6|-|TRBJ1-1|TRBD1
CASSLQGATEAFF
TGTGCCAGCAGCTTACAGGGGGCCACTGAAGCTTTCTTT
>TRBV29-1|-|TRBJ2-4|-
CSVEEGPRIAKNIQYF
TGCAGCGTTGAAGAGGGGCCCCGTATAGCCAAAAACATTCAGTACTTC
>TRBV7-9|once|TRBJ1-4|TRBD1
CASSSGDRGNEKLFF
TGTGCCAGCAGCTCGGGAGACAGGGGGAATGAAAAACTGTTTTTT
>TRBV29-1|-|TRBJ1-1|-
CSVEDRKRTEAFF
TGCAGCGTTGAAGATCGGAAGCGGACTGAAGCTTTCTTT
>TRBV25-1|-|TRBJ2-1|TRBD2
CASLGESGRAYNEQFF
TGTGCCAGCCTTGGGGAAAGCGGGAGGGCTTACAATGAGCAGTTCTTC
>TRBV9|-|TRBJ2-7|TRBD2
CASSGDRTSGYEQYF
TGTGCCAGCAGCGGAGATCGGACTAGTGGCTACGAGCAGTACTTC